The 10 T cell receptor beta chains below all came from one sample that was sequenced in a study of blood T cells in healthy people across ages. The authors ran a second PCR of 7 to 11 cycles using a sample-barcoded 5' primer and a J-beta primer mix. One entry per CDR3 protein results from TCRdb running MiXCR on the 5' RACE reads. Among about 1.8 million distinct CDR3 sequences listed, around half were seen once. Source material: blood. All receptors derive from a woman between 40 and 50 years old in good health.

The V call is TRBV28, the J call TRBJ1-2, with 7 bases lining up with TRBD1. The CDR3 runs 16 residues. The germline CDR1 and CDR2 sequences are MDHEN and SYDVKM. J gave up 1 base and V 7 bases, and 12 bases lay outside the gene matches. For the CDR3, the DNA is TGTGCCAGCACCGCAAACAGGGGAAGAATTAACTATGGCTACACCTTC. This codes for CASTANRGRINYGYTF.

This clonotype appeared a few times. This chain uses TRBV7-2 with TRBJ1-2, with D unresolved. The CDR3 covers 14 residues. CDR1 is SGHTA and CDR2 is FQGNSA in the germline V gene. V lost 5 bases and J lost 4, with 14 bases in between. DNA of the CDR3: TGTGCCAGCAGCCCAAGATGGAGGGCCTATGGCTACACCTTC. Translated: CASSPRWRAYGYTF.

This CDR3 is CASSQESWSEQYF. CDR3 DNA: TGTGCCAGCAGCCAAGAATCTTGGAGCGAGCAGTACTTC. The chain joins TRBV3-1 to TRBJ2-7; D remains ambiguous. Germline V gives CDR1 LGHDT, CDR2 YNNKEL (reference sequence). This CDR3 region has 13 residues. Trimming removed 0 bases from V and 6 bases from J, with 9 bases in between.

This clonotype was counted only a few times. This rearrangement joins TRBV20-1 to TRBJ1-1, with unresolved D. The germline V and J ends were trimmed by 3 bases and 7 bases, with 9 bases remaining between them. CDR1 and CDR2 from the germline V gene are DFQATT and SNEGSKA (reference sequence). The CDR3 covers 11 residues. The CDR3 bases are TGCAGTGCTAGTAGGTACGGTGAAGCTTTCTTT. It encodes CSASRYGEAFF.

V is TRBV9 and J is TRBJ2-5, with D possibly being TRBD1 or TRBD2 (5 bases each). This CDR3 has 14 residues. The V gene lost 4 bases and the J gene lost 11 bases, with 21 bases spanning the gap. Germline V gene lookup returns CDR1 SGDLS and CDR2 YYNGEE. CDR3 sequence reads: CASSPGTKYNEQYF. Here the CDR3 DNA reads TGTGCCAGCAGCCCGGGGACCAAATACAATGAGCAGTACTTC.

The J gene is TRBJ2-6, the V gene TRBV6-6; a possible D gene is TRBD1 (6 bases). The CDR3 consists of 17 residues. Germline-derived CDR1 and CDR2 are MNHNY and SVGAGI (reference sequence). Trimming left V 5 bases short and J 4 bases short, with 18 bases between. CDR3 amino acids: CASSPPTGIAGANVLTF. The CDR3 DNA reads TGTGCCAGCAGTCCCCCCACAGGGATAGCAGGGGCCAACGTCCTGACTTTC.

This clonotype appeared a single time. The chain couples TRBV27 to TRBJ1-4, with a weak D call TRBD1 (5 bases). The CDR3 spans 18 residues. Germline CDR1 MNHEY, CDR2 SMNVEV (reference sequence). Trimming cost V 5 bases and J 0 bases, with 19 bases left between them. The DNA of the CDR3 is TGTGCCAGCAGTCCTCGCCCGACAGCGACAGCAACTAATGAAAAACTGTTTTTT. This gives the protein CASSPRPTATATNEKLFF.

Remarks on this clonotype: Its ends do not fully match the called genes, so a read error is possible. V usage is TRBV28 and J usage is TRBJ1-6; D possibly corresponds to TRBD1 (6 bases). From germline, CDR1 is MDHEN and CDR2 SYDVKM. The CDR3 loop spans 14 amino acids. In DNA form, the CDR3 reads TGTGCCAGCAGTTTCCGGGGGCTGGGTTCACCCCCCCACTTT. Encoded protein: CASSFRGLGSPPHF.

This clonotype occurred once. One end of the junction does not line up with germline, which may come from a read error. CDR3 in DNA: TGTGCCGGCAGTTTTAGGACGGCCTACAATGAGCAGTTCTTC. This encodes CAGSFRTAYNEQFF. V usage is TRBV12-3 or TRBV12-4 and J usage is TRBJ2-1; D not resolved. The CDR3 runs 14 residues.

The CDR3 is CASSHDRGGWDIQYF. The CDR3 nucleotides read TGTGCCAGCAGCCACGACAGGGGCGGTTGGGACATTCAGTACTTC. This chain uses TRBV5-6 with TRBJ2-4, with 8 nucleotides matching TRBD1. The CDR3 loop spans 15 amino acids. CDR1 SGHDT and CDR2 YYEEEE come from the germline V gene. Trimming cost V 4 bases and J 8 bases; bases outside gene matches: 11.